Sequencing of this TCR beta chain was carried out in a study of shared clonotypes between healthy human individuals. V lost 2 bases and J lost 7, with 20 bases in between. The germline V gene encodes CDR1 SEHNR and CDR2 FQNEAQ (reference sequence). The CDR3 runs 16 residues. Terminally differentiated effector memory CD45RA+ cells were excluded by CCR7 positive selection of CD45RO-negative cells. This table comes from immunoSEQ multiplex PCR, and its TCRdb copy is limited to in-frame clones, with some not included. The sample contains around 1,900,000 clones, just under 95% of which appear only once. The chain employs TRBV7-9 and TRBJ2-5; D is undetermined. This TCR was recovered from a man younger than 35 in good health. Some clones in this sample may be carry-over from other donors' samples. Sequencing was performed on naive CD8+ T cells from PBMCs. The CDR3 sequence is CASSLKISQPGGTQYF. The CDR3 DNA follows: TGTGCCAGCAGCTTAAAAATCTCCCAACCAGGCGGGACCCAGTACTTC.